Presented here are 9 T cell receptor beta chains from one specimen sequenced in a study of CD8+CD57+ T cells in acquired aplastic anemia. It was genomic DNA that served as the template for profiling TCR beta VDJ and CDR3. Via MiXCR, TCRdb re-called the reads, giving one row per CDR3 protein. The data contain more than 150,000 distinct CDR3 sequences, approximately 48% of them seen just once; the ten biggest clones take up over 10%. An expansion of CD8+CD57+ cells by flow cytometry had been shown in patients chosen for sequencing. Material: sorted CD4+, CD8+, or CD8+CD57+ T cells (not recorded which) from PBMCs. These receptors originate from a human donor with aplastic anemia.

The rearrangement joins TRBV11-2 to TRBJ1-6; a weak D match, TRBD1 (6 bases). Per germline, CDR1 SGHAT and CDR2 FQNNGV. Deletions cut 4 bases from V and 0 bases from J, with 10 bases between. CDR3 size: 16 residues. The CDR3 coding sequence is TGTGCCAGCAGCTCCGGGGGCAGCTCCTATAATTCACCCCTCCACTTT. Its protein is CASSSGGSSYNSPLHF.

The J gene is TRBJ2-3, the V gene TRBV6-1; the D gene is possibly TRBD2 (8 bases). Looked up from germline, CDR1 is MNHNS and CDR2 is SASEGT. V gave up 6 bases and J gave up 1 base, with 14 bases separating them. This CDR3 has 15 amino acids. Here the CDR3 DNA reads TGTGCCAGCAGCGATAGCGGGACAGGCACAGATACGCAGTATTTT. This encodes CASSDSGTGTDTQYF.

This clonotype occurred a few times. The chain combines TRBV7-9 with TRBJ2-3; D unclear. Trimming took off 5 bases at V and 6 bases at J, with 12 bases between the two ends. CDR1 SEHNR and CDR2 FQNEAQ come from the germline V gene (reference sequence). CDR3 length: 13 residues. CDR3 loop: CASSQYPEDTQYF. CDR3 sequence (DNA): TGTGCCAGCAGCCAGTACCCCGAGGATACGCAGTATTTT. Full variable domain (outside the CDR3, taken from reference TRBV7-9 and TRBJ2-3): DTGVSQNPRHKITKRGQNVTFRCDPISEHNRLYWYRQTLGQGPEFLTYFQNEAQLEKSRLLSDRFSAERPKGSFSTLEIQRTEQGDSAMYLCASSQYPEDTQYFGPGTRLTVL.

This clonotype was seen repeatedly, ten times or more. The rearrangement uses TRBV14 and TRBJ2-5; weak D call: TRBD2 (5 bases). V dropped 1 base and J dropped 7 bases, with 13 bases sitting between them. The V gene's germline CDR1 is SGHDN and CDR2 FVKESK. The CDR3 sequence is 14 residues long. In DNA form, the CDR3 reads TGTGCCAGCAGCCAAGCAACTAGATTTGGGACCCAGTACTTC. Translation gives CASSQATRFGTQYF.

The rearrangement uses TRBV19 and TRBJ1-4; possible D gene TRBD1, 5 bases. CDR1 and CDR2 (germline): LNHDA, SQIVND (reference sequence). This CDR3 has 15 residues. V gave up 6 bases and J gave up 4 bases, with 15 bases separating them. The chain's CDR3 is CASRRGLHSNEKLFF. Written as DNA, the CDR3 is TGTGCCAGTAGGAGGGGACTGCACAGTAATGAAAAACTGTTTTTT.

V is TRBV2 and J is TRBJ1-2; 7 bases are shared with TRBD1. The CDR3 is 13 residues long. J gave up 2 bases and V 8 bases, and 5 bases lay outside the gene matches. CDR1 SNHLY and CDR2 FYNNEI come from the germline V gene. The CDR3: CASSVGQNYGYTF. CDR3 coding DNA: TGTGCCAGCTCAGTGGGACAGAACTATGGCTACACCTTC.

The genes are TRBV4-2 and TRBJ1-5; TRBD1 is a possible D gene (6 bases). V lost 0 bases and J lost 4, with 10 bases in between. Germline V gene lookup returns CDR1 LGHNA and CDR2 YNFKEQ. The CDR3 consists of 15 residues. CDR3 DNA: TGTGCCAGCAGCCAAGATTTACAGGGAAATCAGCCCCAGCATTTT. It yields the protein CASSQDLQGNQPQHF.

The chain combines TRBV27 with TRBJ1-3; 9 bases line up with TRBD1. This CDR3 is built from 15 residues. The ends lost 4 bases at V and 3 bases at J; junction bases unmatched: 4. CDR1 is MNHEY, CDR2 SMNVEV, per germline (reference sequence). The CDR3 loop is CASSSGQGNGNTIYF. The CDR3 nucleotides are TGTGCCAGCAGTTCTGGACAGGGGAATGGAAACACCATATATTTT.

V gene TRBV29-1 combines with J gene TRBJ2-7; D is unresolved. V was trimmed by 8 bases and J by 3 bases, leaving 14 bases between them. Germline V gives CDR1 SQVTM, CDR2 ANQGSEA. CDR3 length: 12 amino acids. CDR3 loop: CSLVGQHYEQYF. The DNA of the CDR3 is TGCAGCCTCGTTGGGCAGCACTACGAGCAGTACTTC.